This T cell receptor beta chain was retrieved from a study of post-analysis software for immune sequencing data. Turning to the study itself: As for disease course, relapsing-remitting, secondary progressive and progressive-relapsing multiple sclerosis were all included.

Note on this clonotype: Its antigen is still unknown.

Each TCR beta cDNA library carried unique molecular identifiers. It was from roughly 0.93 to 9.6 million T cells that some 470,000 cDNA molecules came. TCRdb fed the PCR reads into MiXCR, producing one record per CDR3 protein. The table lists about half a million distinct CDR3 sequences, roughly 34% of them singletons. Per germline, CDR1 MNHEY and CDR2 SMNVEV (reference sequence). The CDR3 is 14 residues long. With 6 bases removed from V and 5 bases from J, the gap between germline ends came to 15 bases. Overall study findings and caveats: Strong co-clustering by F measure was evident for samples that had been prepared in the same batch. Roughly five TRBV segments appeared more often in patients than in controls, and TRBV5-6, TRBV5-1 and TRBV20-1 were among these. The normalized Chao1 diversity of multiple sclerosis patients was significantly lower than that of controls.

The sequenced sample consisted of blood. V gene TRBV27 combines with J gene TRBJ2-3; tentatively, D is TRBD1 or TRBD2 (6 bases each). The clonotype was recovered from a girl under 18 with multiple sclerosis. The CDR3 DNA reads TGTGCCAGCAGCCGAGTGGGGGGCGGAGATACGCAGTATTTT. Encoded protein: CASSRVGGGDTQYF.